This T cell receptor beta chain was found in a study of T cells in Graves' hyperthyroidism and ophthalmopathy. Points from the study as a whole: Ophthalmopathy onset followed model prediction by a median roughly six months.

This clonotype has at least ten counts. Its cognate antigen is unknown. Researchers took RNA transcripts and amplified the TCR beta CDR3 regions from them. A set of HTBI primers served as the primers for a first-round RT-PCR of the TCR CDR3. TCRdb re-analysed the multiplex PCR reads in MiXCR, keeping a single row per CDR3 protein. The data show 650,000 to 700,000 distinct CDR3 sequences, 15% to 20% seen once. Germline loops: CDR1 MDHEN, CDR2 SYDVKM. Losses at the gene ends were 4 bases for V and 5 bases for J; bases not matched to a gene: 9. This CDR3 spans 16 amino acids. Uncontrolled infection, other autoimmune disease, pregnancy or lactation disqualified patients from enrolment. The authors took PBMCs from 10 ml fresh peripheral blood.

Specimen: blood. This chain joins TRBV28 and TRBJ2-3; 10 nucleotides line up with TRBD2. This clonotype was sampled from a man aged 50 or older with Graves' hyperthyroidism. As DNA, the CDR3 is TGTGCCAGCAGTTCCCCCCAGCGGGAGGGGGTAGATACGCAGTATTTT. Its protein is CASSSPQREGVDTQYF.